One sample yielded the 25 T cell receptor beta chains listed below, sequenced in a study of cytomegalovirus exposure and HLA in healthy donors (dated by TCRdb to about 2017). Libraries were built with the immunoSEQ multiplex PCR assay. A mixture of 60 forward primers for TCR Vbeta segments and 13 reverse primers for TCR Jbeta segments was used in the multiplex PCR. TCRdb stores this immuneACCESS table with in-frame sequences only. Part of the clones is absent; in the studies checked, under half of the shortfall reflects unresolved V genes, and no reason is known for the rest. The sample contains roughly 200,000 clones, approximately 80% of them found a single time. 0.5% to 0.8% of the sample is in the top ten clones. Sequencing was carried out using PBMCs. Source of these receptors: a boy younger than 18 in good health and CMV-seronegative.

CDR3 in amino acids: CASGGGVNTEAFF. The CDR3 bases are TGTGCCAGCGGGGGAGGGGTGAACACTGAAGCTTTCTTT. This chain connects TRBV4-2 to TRBJ1-1; D perhaps matches TRBD1 (5 bases). Germline V gene data show CDR1 as LGHNA and CDR2 as YNFKEQ. The V end was cut by 8 bases, the J end by 0 bases, with 10 bases between. There are 13 residues in the CDR3.

V gene TRBV27 combines with J gene TRBJ1-6; 7 nucleotides align to TRBD1. V lost 2 bases to trimming and J lost 6 bases; unmatched junction nucleotides: 4. The germline V gene encodes CDR1 MNHEY and CDR2 SMNVEV (reference sequence). The CDR3 is made up of 15 amino acids. The CDR3 DNA reads as TGTGCCAGCAGTTTACAACAGGGGTTTAATTCACCCCTCCACTTT. It translates to CASSLQQGFNSPLHF.

The chain carries TRBV2 and TRBJ2-1; 10 bases map to TRBD2. The trim removed 7 bases at V and 6 bases at J, leaving 9 bases unmatched. The CDR3 length is 15 residues. The germline V gene encodes CDR1 SNHLY and CDR2 FYNNEI. The CDR3 DNA is TGTGCCAGCATTTCGGGACTAGCGAATATCAATGAGCAGTTCTTC. This gives the protein CASISGLANINEQFF.

This rearrangement joins TRBV4-2 to TRBJ2-2; D is unresolved. CDR1 is LGHNA, CDR2 YNFKEQ, per germline. V shed 1 base and J shed 0 bases, with 9 bases lying between them. This CDR3 is built from 16 residues. The CDR3 DNA reads as TGTGCCAGCAGCCAAGGACTTTCTACGAACACCGGGGAGCTGTTTTTT. Translation: CASSQGLSTNTGELFF.

The J gene is TRBJ1-2, the V gene TRBV7-8; 12 bases align to TRBD1. Germline CDR1 SGHVS, CDR2 FQNEAQ. The CDR3 extends over 15 amino acids. J was trimmed by 4 bases and V by 5 bases; bases with no gene match: 5. CDR3 coding DNA: TGTGCCAGCAGCATAGGGACAGGGGGCAGCTATGGCTACACCTTC. As protein: CASSIGTGGSYGYTF.

The chain uses TRBV7-3 and TRBJ2-2; TRBD2 might be the D (6 bases). Germline V gene data show CDR1 as SGHTA and CDR2 as FQGTGA. The ends were cut back, 2 bases at V and 5 bases at J, with 12 bases in the middle. This CDR3 spans 15 amino acids. CDR3 nucleotides: TGTGCCAGCAGCTTAGACCGGGACTTAACCGGGGAGCTGTTTTTT. Translated: CASSLDRDLTGELFF.

The rearrangement joins TRBV5-6 to TRBJ1-4, with TRBD1 identical over 7 bases. There are 18 residues in the CDR3. The germline V gene has CDR1 SGHDT and CDR2 YYEEEE. The ends lost 0 bases at V and 8 bases at J; junction bases unmatched: 16. Here the CDR3 reads CASSLGGRLGGASEKLFF. The CDR3, as DNA: TGTGCCAGCAGCTTGGGGGGTCGTTTAGGGGGCGCGAGCGAAAAACTGTTTTTT.

J is TRBJ2-7 and V is TRBV6-6; no definite D call. The germline gives CDR1 MNHNY, CDR2 SVGAGI (reference sequence). The CDR3 has 14 residues. Trimming cost V 8 bases and J 0 bases, with 14 bases left between them. The CDR3 region is CASLRSPLSYEQYF. CDR3 nucleotide sequence: TGTGCCAGCCTCCGGAGCCCTCTCTCCTACGAGCAGTACTTC.

The chain employs TRBV19 and TRBJ2-7, with D perhaps matching TRBD2 (6 bases). The CDR3 runs to 15 residues. The V end lost 5 bases, the J end lost 0 bases, and 14 bases lay between the germline ends. Germline V gene sequence: CDR1 LNHDA, CDR2 SQIVND (reference sequence). The CDR3 region has the DNA TGTGCCAGTAGTGTGACCGGGACTGACTCCTACGAGCAGTACTTC. This gives the protein CASSVTGTDSYEQYF. Complete variable domain (other parts from reference TRBV19 and TRBJ2-7): DGGITQSPKYLFRKEGQNVTLSCEQNLNHDAMYWYRQDPGQGLRLIYYSQIVNDFQKGDIAEGYSVSREKKESFPLTVTSAQKNPTAFYLCASSVTGTDSYEQYFGPGTRLTVT.

V usage is TRBV6-1 and J usage is TRBJ1-6; TRBD1 matches at 12 bases. The germline gives CDR1 MNHNS, CDR2 SASEGT. This CDR3 comprises 15 residues. The CDR3, as DNA: TGTGCAGGGACAGGGGGCCAGTCCTATAATTCACCCCTCCACTTT. This translates into CAGTGGQSYNSPLHF.

The chain has TRBV14 and TRBJ2-5, with TRBD2 matching over 7 bases. V lost 1 base to trimming and J lost 2 bases; unmatched junction nucleotides: 16. The length of the CDR3 is 19 residues. Per the germline V gene, CDR1 is SGHDN and CDR2 is FVKESK. CDR3 nucleotide sequence: TGTGCCAGCAGCCAAGCCCCTTCTTTTTCGCTAGCGGTTCAAGAGACCCAGTACTTC. This codes for CASSQAPSFSLAVQETQYF.

The sample holds a few counts of this clone. The rearrangement joins TRBV10-3 to TRBJ1-2, with 10 bases matching TRBD1. Looked up from germline, CDR1 is ENHRY and CDR2 is SYGVKD. V shed 3 bases, J shed 6 bases, and the junction held 25 bases outside the gene matches. There are 21 residues in the CDR3. CDR3 sequence reads: CAISESGTGEGYVNGVNGYTF. CDR3 coding DNA: TGTGCCATCAGTGAATCCGGGACAGGGGAAGGGTACGTAAATGGAGTGAATGGCTACACCTTC.

Notes on this clone: Other DNA sequences in the same sample also yield this CDR3. The chain carries TRBV11-3 and TRBJ2-5, with 15 nucleotides matching TRBD2. The CDR3 is 15 residues long. The germline V gene has CDR1 SGHNT and CDR2 YENEEA. After removal of 5 bases from V and 4 bases from J, the junction contained 2 bases not matched to a gene. The CDR3 sequence is CASSLGLAGGETQYF. The CDR3 DNA reads as TGTGCCAGCAGCCTGGGACTAGCGGGAGGAGAGACCCAGTACTTC.

The V and J genes are TRBV4-1 and TRBJ2-1; TRBD2 agrees at 12 bases. CDR1 MGHRA and CDR2 YSYEKL come from the germline V gene. This CDR3 is 14 amino acids long. J was trimmed by 5 bases and V by 4 bases; bases with no gene match: 0. This CDR3 reads CASSRTSGNNEQFF. For the CDR3, the DNA is TGCGCCAGCAGCCGGACTAGCGGGAACAATGAGCAGTTCTTC.

This chain joins TRBV7-2 and TRBJ1-2, with 9 positions matching TRBD1. Germline lookup yields CDR1 SGHTA and CDR2 FQGNSA. V gave up 4 bases and J gave up 8 bases; unmatched junction bases: 8. The CDR3 covers 14 residues. The CDR3, as DNA: TGTGCCAGCAGCTCTACAGGACAGGGGTGGGGCTACACCTTC. It specifies CASSSTGQGWGYTF.

The chain employs TRBV19 and TRBJ2-3, with D possibly being TRBD1 (6 bases). The CDR3 is 14 amino acids. V was shortened by 2 bases and J by 4 bases, with 10 bases between the two germline ends. From germline, CDR1 is LNHDA and CDR2 SQIVND (reference sequence). As DNA, the CDR3 is TGTGCCAGTAGTATAACAGGGTCGGCAGATACGCAGTATTTT. As protein: CASSITGSADTQYF.

The chain has TRBV5-1 and TRBJ2-3, with 8 bases fitting TRBD2. The V segment lost 4 bases and the J segment 2 bases; nucleotides outside the gene matches: 18. CDR1 is SGHRS and CDR2 is YFSETQ in the germline V gene. CDR3 length: 19 residues. The CDR3 DNA is TGCGCCAGCAGCCGAGGACTAGCTGCCGCAACAGAATACACAGATACGCAGTATTTT. Translation: CASSRGLAAATEYTDTQYF.

V is TRBV3-1 (or the pseudogene TRBV3-2) and J is TRBJ1-2; no clear D gene. Trimming took off 8 bases at V and 8 bases at J, with 6 bases between the two ends. This CDR3 comprises 9 residues. Germline V gives CDR1 LGHDT, CDR2 YNNKEL (reference sequence). The CDR3 protein is CASLGGYTF. The CDR3 DNA sequence: TGTGCCAGCCTCGGGGGCTACACCTTC.

The gene calls are TRBV4-3 and TRBJ1-2; 7 bases are shared with TRBD1. This CDR3 comprises 14 residues. Germline V gives CDR1 LGHNA, CDR2 YSLEER. Trimming cost V 2 bases and J 3 bases; bases outside gene matches: 3. In nucleotides, the CDR3 is TGCGCCAGCAGCCAAAGGGACAGCTACTATGGCTACACCTTC. This codes for CASSQRDSYYGYTF.

V gene TRBV27 combines with J gene TRBJ1-4; D uncertain. The V gene lost 7 bases and the J gene lost 5 bases, with 11 bases spanning the gap. The CDR3 extends over 13 amino acids. The germline gives CDR1 MNHEY, CDR2 SMNVEV (reference sequence). CDR3 protein: CASTPLANEKLFF. CDR3 bases: TGTGCCAGCACCCCGCTGGCAAATGAAAAACTGTTTTTT.

The chain is built from TRBV10-3 and TRBJ1-4; the match to TRBD1 covers 7 bases. The ends lost 6 bases at V and 8 bases at J; junction bases unmatched: 9. CDR3 size: 14 residues. CDR1 is ENHRY and CDR2 is SYGVKD in the germline V gene. CDR3 residues: CAISPGGQEEKLFF. For the CDR3, the DNA is TGTGCCATCAGCCCCGGAGGACAGGAAGAAAAACTGTTTTTT.

This clone appeared a few times. Within the sample, other DNA sequences also encode this same CDR3. The V gene is TRBV9, the J gene TRBJ1-5, with 10 positions matching TRBD1. CDR1 is SGDLS, CDR2 YYNGEE, per germline. V shed 5 bases, J shed 2 bases, and the junction held 1 base outside the gene matches. The CDR3 is made up of 14 amino acids. CDR3 protein: CASSGTGGNQPQHF. As DNA, the CDR3 is TGTGCCAGCAGTGGGACAGGGGGCAATCAGCCCCAGCATTTT.

The gene calls are TRBV5-8 and TRBJ1-2; possible D gene TRBD1, 5 bases. V shed 5 bases and J shed 4 bases, with 21 bases lying between them. Germline V gene data show CDR1 as SGHTS and CDR2 as YDEGEE. The CDR3 extends over 16 amino acids. CDR3 coding DNA: TGTGCCAGCAGTCCCTGGGGGGTGAGGAGCTTCTATGGCTACACCTTC. As protein: CASSPWGVRSFYGYTF.

V and J are TRBV6-5 and TRBJ2-1; 9 bases line up with TRBD2. The germline V gene encodes CDR1 MNHEY and CDR2 SVGAGI. The CDR3 runs to 15 residues. J gave up 4 bases and V 0 bases, and 1 base lay outside the gene matches. This chain's CDR3 is CASSYSAGGYNEQFF. CDR3 DNA: TGTGCCAGCAGTTACTCAGCGGGGGGATACAATGAGCAGTTCTTC.

The chain carries TRBV10-3 and TRBJ2-3; D is uncertain. This CDR3 has 13 residues. Germline V gene sequence: CDR1 ENHRY, CDR2 SYGVKD. Deletions cut 3 bases from V and 5 bases from J, with 9 bases between. The CDR3 spells CAISETPGDTQYF. CDR3 coding DNA: TGTGCCATCAGTGAAACTCCGGGAGATACGCAGTATTTT.